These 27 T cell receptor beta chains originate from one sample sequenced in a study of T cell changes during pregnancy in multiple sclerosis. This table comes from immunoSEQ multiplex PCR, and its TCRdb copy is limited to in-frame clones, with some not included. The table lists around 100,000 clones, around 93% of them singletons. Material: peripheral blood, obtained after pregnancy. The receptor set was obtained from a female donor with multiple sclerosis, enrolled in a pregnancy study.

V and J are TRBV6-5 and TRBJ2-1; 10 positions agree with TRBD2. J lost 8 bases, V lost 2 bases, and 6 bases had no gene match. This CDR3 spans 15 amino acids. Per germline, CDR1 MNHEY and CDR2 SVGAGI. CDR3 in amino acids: CASSYGLAGVYEQFF. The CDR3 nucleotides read TGTGCCAGCAGTTACGGGCTAGCGGGAGTGTATGAGCAGTTCTTC.

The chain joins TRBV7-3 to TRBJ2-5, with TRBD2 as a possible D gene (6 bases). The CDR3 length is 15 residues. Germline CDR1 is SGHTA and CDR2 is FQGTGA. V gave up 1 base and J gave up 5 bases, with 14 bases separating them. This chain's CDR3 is CASSLRASEGETQYF. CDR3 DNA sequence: TGTGCCAGCAGCTTAAGGGCTAGCGAGGGGGAGACCCAGTACTTC.

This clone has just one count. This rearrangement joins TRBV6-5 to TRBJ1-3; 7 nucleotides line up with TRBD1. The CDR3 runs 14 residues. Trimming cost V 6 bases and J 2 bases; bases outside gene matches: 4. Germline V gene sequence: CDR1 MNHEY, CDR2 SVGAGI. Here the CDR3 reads CASRDRRTGNTIYF. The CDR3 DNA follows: TGTGCCAGCAGGGACAGGAGGACTGGAAACACCATATATTTT.

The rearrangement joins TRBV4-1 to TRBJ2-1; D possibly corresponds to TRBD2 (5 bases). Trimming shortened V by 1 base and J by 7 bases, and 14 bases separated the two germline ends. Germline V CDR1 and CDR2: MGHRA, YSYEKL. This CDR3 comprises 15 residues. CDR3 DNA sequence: TGCGCCAGCAGCCAAGGACCCGCCGGGGAGAATGAGCAGTTCTTC. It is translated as CASSQGPAGENEQFF.

The CDR3 loop is CAIRQGGSGNTIYF. CDR3 DNA: TGTGCCATCAGACAGGGTGGCTCTGGAAACACCATATATTTT. The chain is built from TRBV10-3 and TRBJ1-3; D may be TRBD1 (6 bases). CDR1 is ENHRY and CDR2 is SYGVKD in the germline V gene. With 6 bases removed from V and 0 bases from J, the gap between germline ends came to 9 bases. The CDR3 spans 14 residues.

The CDR3 here is CASSSQGAGNTIYF. The DNA for the CDR3 is TGTGCCAGCAGTTCTCAGGGGGCAGGAAACACCATATATTTT. The V call is TRBV27, the J call TRBJ1-3; 8 bases are shared with TRBD1. Germline values: CDR1 MNHEY, CDR2 SMNVEV (reference sequence). The CDR3 is 14 residues long. Trimming at V came to 4 bases and at J to 4 bases, leaving 3 bases not matched to a gene.

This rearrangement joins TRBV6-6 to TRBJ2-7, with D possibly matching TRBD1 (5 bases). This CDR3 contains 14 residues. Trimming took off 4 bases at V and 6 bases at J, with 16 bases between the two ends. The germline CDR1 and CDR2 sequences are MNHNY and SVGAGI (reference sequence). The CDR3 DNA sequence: TGTGCCAGCAGTTCTAGGGAAGGGGCAGGCGAGCAGTACTTC. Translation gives CASSSREGAGEQYF.

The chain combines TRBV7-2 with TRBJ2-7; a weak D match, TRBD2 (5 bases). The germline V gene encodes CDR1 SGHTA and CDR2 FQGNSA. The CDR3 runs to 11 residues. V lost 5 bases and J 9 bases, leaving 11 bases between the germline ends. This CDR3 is CASSAGGGQYF. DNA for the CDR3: TGTGCCAGCAGCGCGGGTGGCGGGCAGTACTTC.

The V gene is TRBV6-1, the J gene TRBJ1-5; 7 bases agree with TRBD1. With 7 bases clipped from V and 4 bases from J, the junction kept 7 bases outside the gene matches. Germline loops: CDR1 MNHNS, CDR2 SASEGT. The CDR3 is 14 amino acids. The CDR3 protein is CASIEGQLNQPQHF. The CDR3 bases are TGTGCCAGCATAGAGGGACAGCTTAATCAGCCCCAGCATTTT.

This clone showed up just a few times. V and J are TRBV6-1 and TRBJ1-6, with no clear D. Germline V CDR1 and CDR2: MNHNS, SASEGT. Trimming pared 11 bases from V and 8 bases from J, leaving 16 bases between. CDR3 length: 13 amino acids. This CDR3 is CAVQEEGHSPLHF. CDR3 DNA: TGTGCCGTCCAGGAGGAAGGACATTCACCCCTCCACTTT.

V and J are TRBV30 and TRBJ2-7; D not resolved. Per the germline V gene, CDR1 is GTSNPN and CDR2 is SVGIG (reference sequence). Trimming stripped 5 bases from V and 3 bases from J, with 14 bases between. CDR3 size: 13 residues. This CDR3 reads CAWAVDTGYEQYF. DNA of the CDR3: TGTGCCTGGGCCGTAGATACTGGCTACGAGCAGTACTTC.

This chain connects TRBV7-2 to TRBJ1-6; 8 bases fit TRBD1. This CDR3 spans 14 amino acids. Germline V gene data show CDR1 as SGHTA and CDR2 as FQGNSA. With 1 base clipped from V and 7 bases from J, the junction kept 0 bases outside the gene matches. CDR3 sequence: CASSLDRGNSPLHF. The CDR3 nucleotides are TGTGCCAGCAGCTTAGACAGGGGGAATTCACCCCTCCACTTT.

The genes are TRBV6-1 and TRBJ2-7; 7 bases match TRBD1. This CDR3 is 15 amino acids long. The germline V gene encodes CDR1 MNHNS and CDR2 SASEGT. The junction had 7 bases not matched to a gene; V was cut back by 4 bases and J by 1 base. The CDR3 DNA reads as TGTGCCAGCAGTGCGGGTAGACAGGGTTCCTACGAGCAGTACTTC. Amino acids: CASSAGRQGSYEQYF.

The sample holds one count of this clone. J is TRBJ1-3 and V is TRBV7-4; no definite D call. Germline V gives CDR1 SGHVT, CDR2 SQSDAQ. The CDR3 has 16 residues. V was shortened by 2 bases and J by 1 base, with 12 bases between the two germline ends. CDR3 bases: TGTGCCAGCAGCTTAAGGTGGGCTCCTTCTGGAAACACCATATATTTT. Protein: CASSLRWAPSGNTIYF.

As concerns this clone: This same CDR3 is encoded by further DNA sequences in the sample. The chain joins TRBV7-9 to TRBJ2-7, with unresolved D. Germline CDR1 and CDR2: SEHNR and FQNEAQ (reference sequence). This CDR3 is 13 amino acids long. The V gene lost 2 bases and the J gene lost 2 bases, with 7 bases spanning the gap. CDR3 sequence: CASSLPGAYEQYF. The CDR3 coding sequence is TGTGCCAGCAGCTTACCCGGAGCCTACGAGCAGTACTTC. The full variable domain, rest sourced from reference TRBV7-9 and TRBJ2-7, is DTGVSQNPRHKITKRGQNVTFRCDPISEHNRLYWYRQTLGQGPEFLTYFQNEAQLEKSRLLSDRFSAERPKGSFSTLEIQRTEQGDSAMYLCASSLPGAYEQYFGPGTRLTVT.

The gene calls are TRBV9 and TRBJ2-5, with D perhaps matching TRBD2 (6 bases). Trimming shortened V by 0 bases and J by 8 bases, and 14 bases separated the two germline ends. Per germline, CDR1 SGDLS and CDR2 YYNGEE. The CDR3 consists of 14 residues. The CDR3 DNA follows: TGTGCCAGCAGCGTAGAGGTTAGCGGCACCACCCAGTACTTC. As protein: CASSVEVSGTTQYF.

The CDR3 nucleotides read TGCAGCGTTGAAGGGACAGGGGTTCCAGAGCAGTACTTC. Translation gives CSVEGTGVPEQYF. The chain uses TRBV29-1 and TRBJ2-7; 9 bases match TRBD1. The CDR3 covers 13 residues. The V gene's germline CDR1 is SQVTM and CDR2 ANQGSEA. V was pared by 1 base and J by 7 bases, with 5 bases of the junction left unmatched.

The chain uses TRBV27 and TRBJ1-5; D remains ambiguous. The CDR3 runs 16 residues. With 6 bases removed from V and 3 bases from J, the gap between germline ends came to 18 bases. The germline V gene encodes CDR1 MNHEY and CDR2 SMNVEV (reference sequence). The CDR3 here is CASSSLEGGPNQPQHF. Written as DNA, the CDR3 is TGTGCCAGCAGCTCTTTGGAGGGAGGGCCCAATCAGCCCCAGCATTTT.

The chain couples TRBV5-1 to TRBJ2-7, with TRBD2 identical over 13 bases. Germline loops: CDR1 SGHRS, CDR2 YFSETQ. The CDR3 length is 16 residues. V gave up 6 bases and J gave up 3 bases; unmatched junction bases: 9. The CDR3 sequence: CASTYSTSGRIYEQYF. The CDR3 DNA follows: TGCGCCAGCACGTACTCGACTAGCGGGAGGATCTACGAGCAGTACTTC.

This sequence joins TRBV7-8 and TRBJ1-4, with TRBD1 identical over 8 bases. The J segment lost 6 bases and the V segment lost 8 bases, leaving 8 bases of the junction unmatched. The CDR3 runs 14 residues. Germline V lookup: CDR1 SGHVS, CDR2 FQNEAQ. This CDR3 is CASAPRTGYEKLFF. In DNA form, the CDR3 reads TGTGCCAGCGCTCCGCGGACAGGGTATGAAAAACTGTTTTTT.

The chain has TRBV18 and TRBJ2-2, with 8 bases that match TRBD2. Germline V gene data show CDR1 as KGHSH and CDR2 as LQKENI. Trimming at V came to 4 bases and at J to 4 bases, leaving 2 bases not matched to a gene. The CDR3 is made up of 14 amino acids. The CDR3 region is CASSLTSVTGELFF. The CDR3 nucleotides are TGTGCCAGCTCACTGACTAGCGTCACCGGGGAGCTGTTTTTT.

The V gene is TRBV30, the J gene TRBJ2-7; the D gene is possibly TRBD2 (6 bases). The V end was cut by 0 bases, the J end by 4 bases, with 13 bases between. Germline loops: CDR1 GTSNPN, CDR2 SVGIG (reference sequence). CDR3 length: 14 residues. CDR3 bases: TGTGCCTGGAGTGTAGGCGGGGTAACATACGAGCAGTACTTC. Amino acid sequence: CAWSVGGVTYEQYF.

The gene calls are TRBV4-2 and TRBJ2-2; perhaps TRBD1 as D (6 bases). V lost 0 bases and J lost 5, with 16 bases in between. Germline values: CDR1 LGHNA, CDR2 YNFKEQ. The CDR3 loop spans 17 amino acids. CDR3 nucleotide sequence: TGTGCCAGCAGCCAAGATCAGGGGACCGACAGGACCGGGGAGCTGTTTTTT. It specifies CASSQDQGTDRTGELFF.

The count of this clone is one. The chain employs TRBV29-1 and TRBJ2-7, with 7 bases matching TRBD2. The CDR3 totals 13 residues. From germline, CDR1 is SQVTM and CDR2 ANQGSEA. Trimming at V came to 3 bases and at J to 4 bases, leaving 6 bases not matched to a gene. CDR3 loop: CSVDGGGIYEQYF. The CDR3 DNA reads TGCAGCGTTGATGGCGGGGGAATATACGAGCAGTACTTC.

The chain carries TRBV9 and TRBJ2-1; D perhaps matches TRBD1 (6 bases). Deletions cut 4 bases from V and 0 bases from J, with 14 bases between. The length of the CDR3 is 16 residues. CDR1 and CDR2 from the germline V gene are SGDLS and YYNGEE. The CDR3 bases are TGTGCCAGCAGCCCAACCGGGACAAACTCCTACAATGAGCAGTTCTTC. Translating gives CASSPTGTNSYNEQFF.

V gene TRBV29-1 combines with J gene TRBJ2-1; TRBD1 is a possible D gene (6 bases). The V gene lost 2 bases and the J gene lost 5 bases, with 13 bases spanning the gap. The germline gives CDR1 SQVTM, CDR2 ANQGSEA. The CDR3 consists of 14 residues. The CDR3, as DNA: TGCAGCGTTGAAAAGGGGGAGCGAGACAATGAGCAGTTCTTC. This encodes CSVEKGERDNEQFF.

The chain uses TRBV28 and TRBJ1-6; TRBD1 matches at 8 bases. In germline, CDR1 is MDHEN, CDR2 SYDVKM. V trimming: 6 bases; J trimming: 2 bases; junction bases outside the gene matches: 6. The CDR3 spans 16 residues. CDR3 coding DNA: TGTGCCAGCAGATTCCAACAGGGGGCCTATAATTCACCCCTCCACTTT. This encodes CASRFQQGAYNSPLHF.